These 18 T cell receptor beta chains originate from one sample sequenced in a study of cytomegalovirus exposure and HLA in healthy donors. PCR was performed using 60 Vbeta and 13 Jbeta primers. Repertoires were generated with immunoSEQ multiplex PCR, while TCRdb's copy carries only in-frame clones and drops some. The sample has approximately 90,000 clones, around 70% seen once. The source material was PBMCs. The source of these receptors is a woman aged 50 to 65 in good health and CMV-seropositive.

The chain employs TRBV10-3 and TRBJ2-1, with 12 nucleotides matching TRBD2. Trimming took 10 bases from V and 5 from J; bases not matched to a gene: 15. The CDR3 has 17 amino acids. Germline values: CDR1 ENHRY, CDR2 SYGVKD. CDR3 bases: TGTGCCAGTCGGACTAGCGGGATCAGAACCCCGAACAATGAGCAGTTCTTC. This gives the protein CASRTSGIRTPNNEQFF.

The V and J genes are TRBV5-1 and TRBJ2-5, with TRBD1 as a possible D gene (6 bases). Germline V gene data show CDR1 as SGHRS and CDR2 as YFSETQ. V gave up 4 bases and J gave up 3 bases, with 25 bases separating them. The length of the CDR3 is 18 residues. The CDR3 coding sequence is TGCGCCAGCAGCATATCAACCGGGACACTCGCCCTGAAAGAGACCCAGTACTTC. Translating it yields CASSISTGTLALKETQYF.

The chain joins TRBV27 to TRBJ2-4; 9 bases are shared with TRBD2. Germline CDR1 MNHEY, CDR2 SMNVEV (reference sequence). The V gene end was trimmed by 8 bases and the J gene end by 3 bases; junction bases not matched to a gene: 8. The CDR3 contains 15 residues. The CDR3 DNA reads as TGTGCCAGCCTATTAGCGGGAGACAGCAAAAACATTCAGTACTTC. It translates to CASLLAGDSKNIQYF.

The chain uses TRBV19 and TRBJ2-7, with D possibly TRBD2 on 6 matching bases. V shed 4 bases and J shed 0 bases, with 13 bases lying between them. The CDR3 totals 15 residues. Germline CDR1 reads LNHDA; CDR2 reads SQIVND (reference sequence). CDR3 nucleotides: TGTGCCAGTAGTAAGGGGACTGGGCCCTCCTACGAGCAGTACTTC. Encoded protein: CASSKGTGPSYEQYF.

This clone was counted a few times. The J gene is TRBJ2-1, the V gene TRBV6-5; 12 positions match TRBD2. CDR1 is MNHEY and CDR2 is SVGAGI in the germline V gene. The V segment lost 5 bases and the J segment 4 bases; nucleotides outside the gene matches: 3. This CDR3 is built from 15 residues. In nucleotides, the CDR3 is TGTGCCAGCAGTATACTAGCGGGAGGATACAATGAGCAGTTCTTC. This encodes CASSILAGGYNEQFF.

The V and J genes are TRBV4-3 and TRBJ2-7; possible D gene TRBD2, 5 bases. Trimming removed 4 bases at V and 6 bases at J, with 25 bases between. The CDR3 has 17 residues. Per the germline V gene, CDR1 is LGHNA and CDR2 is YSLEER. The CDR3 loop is CASSPRRAASTTVEQYF. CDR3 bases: TGCGCCAGCAGCCCAAGACGGGCGGCTAGCACCACGGTCGAGCAGTACTTC.

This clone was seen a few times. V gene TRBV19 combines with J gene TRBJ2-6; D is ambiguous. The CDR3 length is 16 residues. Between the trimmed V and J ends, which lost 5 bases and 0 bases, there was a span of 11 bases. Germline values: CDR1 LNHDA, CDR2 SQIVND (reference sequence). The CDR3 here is CASSSRSSSGANVLTF. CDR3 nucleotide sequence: TGTGCCAGTAGTTCCCGTAGCTCCTCTGGGGCCAACGTCCTGACTTTC.

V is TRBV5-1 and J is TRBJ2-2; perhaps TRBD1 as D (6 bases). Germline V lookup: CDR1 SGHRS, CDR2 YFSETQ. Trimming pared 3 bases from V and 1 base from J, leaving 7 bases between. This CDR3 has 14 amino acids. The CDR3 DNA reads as TGCGCCAGCAGCTCGGGACAGAACACCGGGGAGCTGTTTTTT. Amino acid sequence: CASSSGQNTGELFF.

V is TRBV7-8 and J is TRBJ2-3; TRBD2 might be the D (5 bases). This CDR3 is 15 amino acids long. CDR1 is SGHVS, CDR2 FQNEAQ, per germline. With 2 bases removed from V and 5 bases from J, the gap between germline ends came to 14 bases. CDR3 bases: TGTGCCAGCAGCTTAAGCGGCCGGGTCGGAGATACGCAGTATTTT. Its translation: CASSLSGRVGDTQYF. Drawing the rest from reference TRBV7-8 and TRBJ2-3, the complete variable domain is GAGVSQSPRYKVAKRGQDVALRCDPISGHVSLFWYQQALGQGPEFLTYFQNEAQLDKSGLPSDRFFAERPEGSVSTLKIQRTQQEDSAVYLCASSLSGRVGDTQYFGPGTRLTVL.

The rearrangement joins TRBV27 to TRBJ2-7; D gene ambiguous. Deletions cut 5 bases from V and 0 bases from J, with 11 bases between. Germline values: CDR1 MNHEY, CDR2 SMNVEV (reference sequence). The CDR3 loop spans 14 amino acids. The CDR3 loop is CASSPYINSYEQYF. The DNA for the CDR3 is TGTGCCAGCAGTCCCTATATAAACTCCTACGAGCAGTACTTC.

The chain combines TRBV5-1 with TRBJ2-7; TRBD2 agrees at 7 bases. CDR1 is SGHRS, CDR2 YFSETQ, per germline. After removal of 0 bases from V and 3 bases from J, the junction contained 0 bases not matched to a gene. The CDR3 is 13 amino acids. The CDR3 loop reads CASSLASGYEQYF. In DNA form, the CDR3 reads TGCGCCAGCAGCTTGGCTAGCGGCTACGAGCAGTACTTC.

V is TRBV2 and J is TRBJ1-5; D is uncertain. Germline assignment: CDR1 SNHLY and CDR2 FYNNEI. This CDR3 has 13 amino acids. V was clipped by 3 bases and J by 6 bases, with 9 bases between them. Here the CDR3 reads CASSEETRQPQHF. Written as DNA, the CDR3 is TGTGCCAGCAGTGAGGAGACCCGTCAGCCCCAGCATTTT.

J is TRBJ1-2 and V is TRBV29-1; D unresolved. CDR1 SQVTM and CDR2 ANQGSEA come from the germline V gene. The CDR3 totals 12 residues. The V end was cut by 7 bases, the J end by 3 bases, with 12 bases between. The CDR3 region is CSATEEDYGYTF. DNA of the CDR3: TGCAGCGCCACGGAGGAGGACTATGGCTACACCTTC.

As DNA, the CDR3 is TGTGCCAGCAGCAAAGGTGGGGGTCAGCGGGAGTCCAGTAATGAGCAGTTCTTC. Amino acid sequence: CASSKGGGQRESSNEQFF. The chain employs TRBV21-1 and TRBJ2-1; the D call in the table, TRBD2, was not verified against the DNA. TRBV21-1 is a pseudogene. The length of the CDR3 is 18 residues.

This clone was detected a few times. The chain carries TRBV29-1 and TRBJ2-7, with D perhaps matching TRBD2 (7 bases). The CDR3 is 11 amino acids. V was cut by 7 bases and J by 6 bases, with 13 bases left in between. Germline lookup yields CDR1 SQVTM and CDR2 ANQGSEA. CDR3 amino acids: CSGGGGGEQYF. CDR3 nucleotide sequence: TGCAGCGGCGGCGGGGGCGGCGAGCAGTACTTC.

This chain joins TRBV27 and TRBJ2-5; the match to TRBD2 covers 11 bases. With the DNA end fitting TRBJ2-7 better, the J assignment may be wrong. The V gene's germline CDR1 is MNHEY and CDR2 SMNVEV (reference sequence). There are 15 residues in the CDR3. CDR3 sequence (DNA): TGTGCCAGCAGCCCCCCACTAGCGGGAGATCCCGAGCAGTACTTC. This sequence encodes CASSPPLAGDPEQYF.

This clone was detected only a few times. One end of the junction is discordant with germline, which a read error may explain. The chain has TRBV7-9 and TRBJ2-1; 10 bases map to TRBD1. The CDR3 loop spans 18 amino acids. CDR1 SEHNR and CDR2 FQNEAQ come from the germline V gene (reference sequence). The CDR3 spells CSSSPGQGTRSSYNEQFF. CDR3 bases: TGTTCCAGCAGCCCGGGACAGGGGACCAGAAGCTCCTACAATGAGCAGTTCTTC. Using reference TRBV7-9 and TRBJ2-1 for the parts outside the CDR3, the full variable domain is DTGVSQNPRHKITKRGQNVTFRCDPISEHNRLYWYRQTLGQGPEFLTYFQNEAQLEKSRLLSDRFSAERPKGSFSTLEIQRTEQGDSAMYLCSSSPGQGTRSSYNEQFFGPGTRLTVL.

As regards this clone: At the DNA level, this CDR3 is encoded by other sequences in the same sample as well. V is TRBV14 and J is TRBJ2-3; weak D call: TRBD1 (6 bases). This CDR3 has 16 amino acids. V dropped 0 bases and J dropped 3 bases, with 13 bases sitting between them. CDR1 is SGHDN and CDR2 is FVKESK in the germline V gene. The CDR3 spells CASSQDLAGETDTQYF. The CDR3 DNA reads TGTGCCAGCAGCCAAGATCTGGCAGGGGAAACAGATACGCAGTATTTT.